The entry below gives a single T cell receptor beta chain sequence along with its context. Antigen: not known. The data belong to a study of blood T cells in healthy people across ages. Notes on the study in general: Age advanced and TCR beta diversity per million T cells fell, roughly linearly. Both higher diversity and more naive CD4+ cells marked long-lived donors when set against aged donors. Because sorting was not performed, PBMCs prevented conclusive naive versus antigen-experienced comparison.

The use of a sample-barcoded 5' primer and a J-beta primer mix characterized a second PCR of roughly 6 to 11 cycles. Every single cDNA molecule received a tag from a template-switch adaptor with 12 random nucleotides. TCRdb re-derived calls from the 5' RACE reads in MiXCR, one entry per CDR3 protein. The sample includes around 990,000 distinct CDR3 sequences, 35% to 40% of them seen just once. This receptor was obtained from a man between 18 and 29 years old in good health. Source material: blood.

This CDR3 reads CASSHTRDEKLFF. For the CDR3, the DNA is TGCGCCAGCAGCCATACCAGGGACGAAAAACTGTTTTTT. The rearrangement links TRBV4-3 to TRBJ1-4; weak D call: TRBD1 (5 bases). V shed 3 bases and J shed 8 bases, with 10 bases lying between them. This CDR3 spans 13 amino acids. The germline V gene encodes CDR1 LGHNA and CDR2 YSLEER.